One sample yielded the 26 T cell receptor beta chains listed below, sequenced in a study of cytomegalovirus exposure and HLA in healthy donors. The PCR employed 60 Vbeta primers together with 13 Jbeta primers. Measured with immunoSEQ multiplex PCR; TCRdb has only the in-frame clones, and not every one. This sample has 120,000 to 150,000 clones, with 60% to 80% found just once. The sample taken for sequencing was PBMCs. Receptors originate from a female donor in good health and CMV-seronegative.

The chain joins TRBV9 to TRBJ2-1; TRBD2 aligns across 13 bases. The germline CDR1 and CDR2 sequences are SGDLS and YYNGEE. The CDR3 totals 17 residues. Germline trimming cut 4 bases from V and 7 bases from J; bases unmatched to any gene: 11. CDR3 sequence (DNA): TGTGCCAGCAGCCCGAGCCGGACTAGCGGGGGCGTGAATGAGCAGTTCTTC. It codes for CASSPSRTSGGVNEQFF.

The chain is built from TRBV19 and TRBJ1-3; D might be TRBD1 (5 bases). V was pared by 3 bases and J by 0 bases, with 9 bases between. CDR3 length: 15 residues. Germline V gives CDR1 LNHDA, CDR2 SQIVND (reference sequence). The CDR3 spells CASSIWGSSGNTIYF. DNA for the CDR3: TGTGCCAGTAGTATTTGGGGCAGCTCTGGAAACACCATATATTTT.

This chain connects TRBV5-1 to TRBJ1-3, with a tentative D call TRBD1 (5 bases). Germline loops: CDR1 SGHRS, CDR2 YFSETQ. This CDR3 has 15 residues. V dropped 0 bases and J dropped 2 bases, with 9 bases sitting between them. This CDR3 reads CASSLEGIAGNTIYF. The CDR3 DNA sequence: TGCGCCAGCAGCTTGGAGGGGATCGCTGGAAACACCATATATTTT.

The V call is TRBV28, the J call TRBJ2-5, with 9 bases aligning to TRBD2. Germline assignment: CDR1 MDHEN and CDR2 SYDVKM. The CDR3 contains 15 residues. V lost 8 bases to trimming and J lost 1 base; unmatched junction nucleotides: 8. The CDR3 DNA follows: TGTGCCAGCTCGGCTAGCGGGGAGTTCCAAGAGACCCAGTACTTC. Its translation: CASSASGEFQETQYF.

This clone was picked up one time. This CDR3 is also generated by other DNA sequences in the sample. The gene calls are TRBV7-3 and TRBJ1-1, with D unclear. This CDR3 contains 13 residues. The V end was cut by 6 bases, the J end by 0 bases, with 8 bases between. Germline V lookup: CDR1 SGHTA, CDR2 FQGTGA. The CDR3 here is CASSLSVNTEAFF. CDR3 DNA sequence: TGTGCCAGCAGTCTTTCAGTGAACACTGAAGCTTTCTTT.

V and J are TRBV2 and TRBJ1-4; no clear D gene. The germline V gene has CDR1 SNHLY and CDR2 FYNNEI. The CDR3 spans 15 residues. V lost 3 bases, J lost 7 bases, and 15 bases lay in between. This CDR3 is CASSDSSRGSEKLFF. The CDR3 DNA follows: TGTGCCAGCAGTGACTCAAGCAGAGGCAGTGAAAAACTGTTTTTT.

The gene calls are TRBV9 and TRBJ2-5, with TRBD2 identical over 9 bases. The CDR3 has 15 amino acids. With V trimmed by 4 bases and J by 2 bases, 6 bases remained unmatched. Germline V gene data show CDR1 as SGDLS and CDR2 as YYNGEE. For the CDR3, the DNA is TGTGCCAGCAGCCGGAGCGGGGGGTCACAAGAGACCCAGTACTTC. This encodes CASSRSGGSQETQYF. Together with reference TRBV9 and TRBJ2-5, the CDR3 gives the full variable domain: DSGVTQTPKHLITATGQRVTLRCSPRSGDLSVYWYQQSLDQGLQFLIQYYNGEERAKGNILERFSAQQFPDLHSELNLSSLELGDSALYFCASSRSGGSQETQYFGPGTRLLVL.

V and J are TRBV5-4 and TRBJ1-4, with 7 bases matching TRBD1. V gave up 4 bases and J gave up 7 bases; unmatched junction bases: 7. CDR3 length: 14 amino acids. In germline, CDR1 is SGHNT, CDR2 YYREEE (reference sequence). The CDR3 protein is CASSNDRDGEKLFF. The DNA for the CDR3 is TGTGCCAGCAGCAATGACAGGGACGGTGAAAAACTGTTTTTT. The full variable domain, rest sourced from reference TRBV5-4 and TRBJ1-4, is ETGVTQSPTHLIKTRGQQVTLRCSSQSGHNTVSWYQQALGQGPQFIFQYYREEENGRGNFPPRFSGLQFPNYSSELNVNALELDDSALYLCASSNDRDGEKLFFGSGTQLSVL.

This clone occurred a few times. The chain couples TRBV5-1 to TRBJ2-7; 8 nucleotides match TRBD1. This CDR3 comprises 16 residues. Unmatched junction bases numbered 11, after V lost 4 bases and J lost 2 bases. Germline values: CDR1 SGHRS, CDR2 YFSETQ. The CDR3 here is CASSPFGTGRTYEQYF. The CDR3 DNA reads TGCGCCAGCAGCCCATTCGGGACAGGCCGAACCTACGAGCAGTACTTC.

This chain connects TRBV7-3 to TRBJ2-2; tentative D call: TRBD1 (5 bases). This CDR3 spans 16 amino acids. From germline, CDR1 is SGHTA and CDR2 FQGTGA. Trimming left V 5 bases short and J 6 bases short, with 19 bases between. CDR3 nucleotides: TGTGCCAGCAGCAATCCCGCCGGACAAGGCTCCGGGGAGCTGTTTTTT. It codes for CASSNPAGQGSGELFF.

The chain joins TRBV27 to TRBJ2-5; 16 bases match TRBD2. V gave up 4 bases and J gave up 4 bases; unmatched junction bases: 6. Germline CDR1 and CDR2: MNHEY and SMNVEV (reference sequence). This CDR3 is built from 17 residues. DNA of the CDR3: TGTGCCAGCAGTTCGGGACTAGCGGGGGGGCGTACAGAGACCCAGTACTTC. This codes for CASSSGLAGGRTETQYF.

This chain uses TRBV9 with TRBJ2-2; 7 bases map to TRBD2. J was trimmed by 5 bases and V by 2 bases; bases with no gene match: 9. Germline V gene data show CDR1 as SGDLS and CDR2 as YYNGEE. The CDR3 has 16 residues. The CDR3 nucleotides are TGTGCCAGCAGCGTTAGGGAGGGGAGTTGGACCGGGGAGCTGTTTTTT. Encoded protein: CASSVREGSWTGELFF.

The chain couples TRBV6-4 to TRBJ1-2, with a tentative D call TRBD1 (5 bases). Trimming took 7 bases from V and 8 from J, leaving 20 bases between them. The CDR3 runs 14 residues. Germline V gene lookup returns CDR1 MRHNA and CDR2 SNTAGT. The CDR3 nucleotides are TGTGCCAGCACCCAGACTAGGGGATCGGGCGGCTACACCTTC. The encoded protein is CASTQTRGSGGYTF.

This sequence joins TRBV7-9 and TRBJ1-6; a possible D gene is TRBD1 (5 bases). Per germline, CDR1 SEHNR and CDR2 FQNEAQ (reference sequence). Trimming removed 3 bases at V and 6 bases at J, with 9 bases between. This CDR3 has 14 amino acids. The chain's CDR3 is CASSFRQTNSPLHF. CDR3 in DNA: TGTGCCAGCAGCTTCCGACAGACTAATTCACCCCTCCACTTT.

The V and J genes are TRBV7-2 and TRBJ2-7; D is unresolved. Germline V gene sequence: CDR1 SGHTA, CDR2 FQGNSA. Trimming left V 5 bases short and J 6 bases short, with 14 bases between. This CDR3 comprises 13 residues. DNA for the CDR3: TGTGCCAGCAGCCCCTATATATCGGTCGAGCAGTACTTC. The encoded protein is CASSPYISVEQYF.

The chain couples TRBV2 to TRBJ2-7; 11 nucleotides align to TRBD1. CDR1 SNHLY and CDR2 FYNNEI come from the germline V gene. Trimming removed 11 bases from V and 4 bases from J; junction bases left unmatched: 10. The CDR3 has 14 amino acids. Here the CDR3 reads CAVLRGDRGYEQYF. CDR3 bases: TGTGCCGTCCTTCGGGGGGACAGGGGGTACGAGCAGTACTTC.

The rearrangement links TRBV7-9 to TRBJ1-2; TRBD1 is a possible D gene (6 bases). Trimming shortened V by 4 bases and J by 9 bases, and 15 bases separated the two germline ends. The CDR3 length is 13 residues. CDR1 and CDR2 (germline): SEHNR, FQNEAQ (reference sequence). DNA of the CDR3: TGTGCCAGCAGCTCGCCGACAGGTCAGAGCTACACCTTC. Residues: CASSSPTGQSYTF.

This chain joins TRBV7-6 and TRBJ2-3; D is possibly TRBD1 (5 bases). Germline V gives CDR1 SGHVS, CDR2 FNYEAQ. The CDR3 has 17 amino acids. V lost 0 bases, J lost 0 bases, and 13 bases lay in between. The CDR3 DNA is TGTGCCAGCAGCTTAGCGCGCAGGGTCCCTAGCACAGATACGCAGTATTTT. Protein sequence: CASSLARRVPSTDTQYF.

The V call is TRBV16, the J call TRBJ2-5; no clear D gene. TRBJ2-7 explains the end of the DNA better; the J call may be wrong. The CDR3 is 15 amino acids. Germline V gene data show CDR1 as KGHSY and CDR2 as FQNENV. The CDR3 DNA reads TGTGCCAGCAGCCGAAACCCACAGCCGACCTACGAGCAGTACTTC. It yields the protein CASSRNPQPTYEQYF.

V usage is TRBV14 and J usage is TRBJ2-1, with D possibly matching TRBD2 (5 bases). Between the trimmed V and J ends, which lost 1 base and 0 bases, there was a span of 7 bases. The CDR3 is 15 residues long. Germline V gives CDR1 SGHDN, CDR2 FVKESK. CDR3 loop: CASSQVGSSYNEQFF. The CDR3 coding sequence is TGTGCCAGCAGCCAAGTGGGGAGCTCCTACAATGAGCAGTTCTTC.

This rearrangement joins TRBV19 to TRBJ2-3; no firm D call. The V end was cut by 11 bases, the J end by 2 bases, with 11 bases between. CDR1 and CDR2 (germline): LNHDA, SQIVND (reference sequence). CDR3 length equals 12 residues. CDR3 sequence reads: CASMGLTDTQYF. In nucleotides, the CDR3 is TGTGCCTCCATGGGCCTCACAGATACGCAGTATTTT.

V gene TRBV30 combines with J gene TRBJ2-2, with a possible D match to TRBD2 (6 bases). The germline V gene encodes CDR1 GTSNPN and CDR2 SVGIG (reference sequence). V was pared by 0 bases and J by 3 bases, with 11 bases between. CDR3 length equals 15 residues. The chain's CDR3 is CAWSVHSGYTGELFF. Written as DNA, the CDR3 is TGTGCCTGGAGTGTACATAGCGGTTACACCGGGGAGCTGTTTTTT.

The chain joins TRBV28 to TRBJ2-6; D is uncertain. V was pared by 5 bases and J by 0 bases, with 17 bases between. This CDR3 has 18 amino acids. The germline V gene has CDR1 MDHEN and CDR2 SYDVKM. The CDR3 bases are TGTGCCAGCAGTACCTCAGACATAGGCCACTCTGGGGCCAACGTCCTGACTTTC. This sequence encodes CASSTSDIGHSGANVLTF.

The sample holds a few counts of this clone. V gene TRBV11-3 combines with J gene TRBJ1-2; 8 positions agree with TRBD1. The length of the CDR3 is 13 residues. The V segment lost 10 bases and the J segment 2 bases; nucleotides outside the gene matches: 6. Germline CDR1 SGHNT, CDR2 YENEEA. The CDR3 coding sequence is TGTGCCACGCAAACAGGGGGGAACTATGGCTACACCTTC. Translating it yields CATQTGGNYGYTF.

The CDR3 nucleotides read TGTGCCAGCAGCTTCACAGTTAACACTGAAGCTTTCTTT. Protein sequence: CASSFTVNTEAFF. The V and J genes are TRBV2 and TRBJ1-1; D is unclear. Germline-derived CDR1 and CDR2 are SNHLY and FYNNEI. The V and J ends lost 6 bases and 2 bases respectively, with 10 bases between them. The CDR3 contains 13 residues.

The chain is built from TRBV5-4 and TRBJ2-7, with 14 bases aligning to TRBD2. V lost 5 bases to trimming and J lost 5 bases; unmatched junction nucleotides: 6. CDR1 SGHNT and CDR2 YYREEE come from the germline V gene (reference sequence). This CDR3 spans 15 amino acids. CDR3 DNA: TGTGCCAGCAGTAAACCGGGACTAGCGGGAGACGAGCAGTACTTC. It codes for CASSKPGLAGDEQYF.